Following are 22 T cell receptor beta chains from one sample sequenced in a study of blood T cell repertoires in COVID-19. Produced via immunoSEQ multiplex PCR; TCRdb's table is partial and in-frame only. The table has some 200,000 clones, 75% to 85% seen once. The sample was peripheral blood. Receptor source: a human donor in a cohort sampled during active COVID-19.

CDR3 coding DNA: TGTGCCAGCAGCTTATACGGGAACTACAATGAGCAGTTCTTC. This gives the protein CASSLYGNYNEQFF. This chain uses TRBV7-2 with TRBJ2-1; tentative D call: TRBD2 (5 bases). Germline V gene sequence: CDR1 SGHTA, CDR2 FQGNSA. The germline V and J ends were trimmed by 2 bases and 3 bases, with 8 bases remaining between them. The CDR3 runs 14 residues.

Only one count was recorded for this clone. The chain carries TRBV18 and TRBJ2-3; no reliable D call. With 4 bases removed from V and 1 base from J, the gap between germline ends came to 9 bases. Germline V CDR1 and CDR2: KGHSH, LQKENI. The CDR3 length is 14 residues. The CDR3 loop is CASSRAHRTDTQYF. CDR3 DNA sequence: TGTGCCAGCTCACGGGCCCATCGCACAGATACGCAGTATTTT.

This chain links TRBV21-1 with TRBJ2-4; the DNA was not used to check the table's D call, TRBD1. TRBV21-1 counts as a pseudogene. The CDR3 has 16 residues. CDR3 in DNA: TGTGCCAGCAGCAAAGGACGGCGACAGGGTCAAAACATTCAGTACTTC. Translated, it gives CASSKGRRQGQNIQYF.

The V and J genes are TRBV11-2 and TRBJ2-5, with 7 bases that match TRBD2. CDR3 length equals 15 residues. V lost 7 bases and J lost 4; bases outside the gene matches: 12. CDR1 is SGHAT, CDR2 FQNNGV, per germline. CDR3 sequence: CASNPISGAGETQYF. CDR3 DNA sequence: TGTGCCAGCAACCCAATCAGCGGGGCAGGAGAGACCCAGTACTTC.

Only one count was recorded for this clone. The J gene is TRBJ2-7, the V gene TRBV4-1; 8 nucleotides align to TRBD2. Germline V CDR1 and CDR2: MGHRA, YSYEKL. V gave up 4 bases and J gave up 0 bases; unmatched junction bases: 11. The CDR3 runs 17 residues. The CDR3 region is CASSRDSGTSYSYEQYF. The CDR3 DNA reads as TGCGCCAGCAGCCGAGATAGCGGGACCTCCTACTCCTACGAGCAGTACTTC.

The V call is TRBV28, the J call TRBJ1-6; no reliable D call. Trimming took off 6 bases at V and 10 bases at J, with 10 bases between the two ends. Germline assignment: CDR1 MDHEN and CDR2 SYDVKM. CDR3 length equals 12 residues. The CDR3 nucleotides are TGTGCCAGCAGGAGCGGAGGATCACCCCTCCACTTT. This sequence encodes CASRSGGSPLHF.

As concerns this clone: This may come from a read error, since a much larger clone is one base off. The CDR3 region has the DNA TGTGCCAGCAGTTTCATGAACACTGAAGCTTTCTTT. This sequence encodes CASSFMNTEAFF. This chain connects TRBV2 to TRBJ1-1; D remains unclear. The CDR3 is made up of 12 amino acids. Germline CDR1 reads SNHLY; CDR2 reads FYNNEI. The V and J ends lost 5 bases and 0 bases respectively, with 4 bases between them. Drawing the rest from reference TRBV2 and TRBJ1-1, the complete variable domain is EPEVTQTPSHQVTQMGQEVILRCVPISNHLYFYWYRQILGQKVEFLVSFYNNEISEKSEIFDDQFSVERPDGSNFTLKIRSTKLEDSAMYFCASSFMNTEAFFGQGTRLTVV.

The CDR3 sequence is CASSLVAGEGYTF. DNA of the CDR3: TGCGCCAGCAGCTTGGTGGCAGGGGAGGGCTACACCTTC. The V gene is TRBV5-1, the J gene TRBJ1-2; D is perhaps TRBD1 (6 bases). The CDR3 spans 13 residues. With 0 bases removed from V and 8 bases from J, the gap between germline ends came to 11 bases. The germline V gene has CDR1 SGHRS and CDR2 YFSETQ. Using reference TRBV5-1 and TRBJ1-2 for the parts outside the CDR3, the full variable domain is KAGVTQTPRYLIKTRGQQVTLSCSPISGHRSVSWYQQTPGQGLQFLFEYFSETQRNKGNFPGRFSGRQFSNSRSEMNVSTLELGDSALYLCASSLVAGEGYTFGSGTRLTVV.

The gene calls are TRBV3-1 (or the pseudogene TRBV3-2) and TRBJ1-2; D ambiguous. This CDR3 region has 15 residues. CDR1 LGHDT and CDR2 YNNKEL come from the germline V gene (reference sequence). The V end was cut by 1 base, the J end by 8 bases, with 17 bases between. Here the CDR3 DNA reads TGTGCCAGCAGCCAAGCCCCAGGAGGGCCGAGGGGCTACACCTTC. It encodes CASSQAPGGPRGYTF.

V and J are TRBV24-1 and TRBJ2-2; 8 bases agree with TRBD2. Trimming removed 3 bases from V and 1 base from J; junction bases left unmatched: 3. This CDR3 has 16 residues. Germline V gives CDR1 KGHDR, CDR2 SFDVKD. The CDR3 spells CATSDGAGENTGELFF. The CDR3 DNA follows: TGTGCCACCAGTGATGGAGCGGGAGAGAACACCGGGGAGCTGTTTTTT.

The chain uses TRBV19 and TRBJ1-4, with 8 bases aligning to TRBD1. V was pared by 6 bases and J by 4 bases, with 7 bases of the junction left unmatched. Germline CDR1 LNHDA, CDR2 SQIVND (reference sequence). The CDR3 runs 15 residues. The CDR3 DNA is TGTGCCAGTAGGACGAGGACAGGGCATAATGAAAAACTGTTTTTT. This sequence encodes CASRTRTGHNEKLFF.

The gene calls are TRBV24-1 and TRBJ2-2; maybe TRBD1 (6 bases). CDR1 is KGHDR, CDR2 SFDVKD, per germline. The germline V and J ends were trimmed by 6 bases and 1 base, with 14 bases remaining between them. The CDR3 is made up of 16 amino acids. As DNA, the CDR3 is TGTGCCACCAGTAACCCCACAGGGCGGAACACCGGGGAGCTGTTTTTT. Its protein product is CATSNPTGRNTGELFF.

The chain carries TRBV7-9 and TRBJ1-4; D gene ambiguous. The CDR3 extends over 15 amino acids. Trimming shortened V by 0 bases and J by 7 bases, and 12 bases separated the two germline ends. Germline V CDR1 and CDR2: SEHNR, FQNEAQ (reference sequence). CDR3: CASSLAGISSEKLFF. The CDR3 bases are TGTGCCAGCAGCTTAGCCGGGATCTCCAGTGAAAAACTGTTTTTT.

The chain recombines TRBV9 with TRBJ2-2; TRBD2 is a possible D gene (6 bases). The CDR3 loop spans 14 amino acids. V lost 6 bases and J 2 bases, leaving 11 bases between the germline ends. Germline V gives CDR1 SGDLS, CDR2 YYNGEE. CDR3 coding DNA: TGTGCCAGCACCCCGGGACTTAACACCGGGGAGCTGTTTTTT. Protein: CASTPGLNTGELFF.

The V gene is TRBV7-2, the J gene TRBJ2-3; possibly TRBD2 for D (6 bases). CDR3 length: 15 amino acids. V was pared by 3 bases and J by 2 bases, with 12 bases between. Germline CDR1 SGHTA, CDR2 FQGNSA. DNA for the CDR3: TGTGCCAGCAGCTTTTCGGGACTCCCCACAGATACGCAGTATTTT. Translated, it gives CASSFSGLPTDTQYF.

The sample holds a few counts of this clone. The CDR3 nucleotides read TGCGCCAGCAGCTTGGAGGGGGTTCAGCAGCCCCAGCATTTT. Its protein product is CASSLEGVQQPQHF. V and J are TRBV5-1 and TRBJ1-5; D is possibly TRBD1 (6 bases). The CDR3 contains 14 residues. Trimming took 0 bases from V and 7 from J, leaving 11 bases between them. The V gene's germline CDR1 is SGHRS and CDR2 YFSETQ.

This chain uses TRBV19 with TRBJ2-1, with 8 nucleotides matching TRBD1. Germline values: CDR1 LNHDA, CDR2 SQIVND (reference sequence). The CDR3 extends over 12 amino acids. V dropped 5 bases and J dropped 12; count of bases not matched to a gene: 6. CDR3 loop: CASSPQGARQFF. The DNA for the CDR3 is TGTGCCAGTAGTCCCCAGGGGGCCAGGCAGTTCTTC. Filled out from reference TRBV19 and TRBJ2-1, the complete variable domain reads DGGITQSPKYLFRKEGQNVTLSCEQNLNHDAMYWYRQDPGQGLRLIYYSQIVNDFQKGDIAEGYSVSREKKESFPLTVTSAQKNPTAFYLCASSPQGARQFFGPGTRLTVL.

The genes are TRBV5-6 and TRBJ2-4; 7 nucleotides match TRBD2. V was pared by 6 bases and J by 0 bases, with 3 bases of the junction left unmatched. Germline CDR1 SGHDT, CDR2 YYEEEE. The CDR3 extends over 14 amino acids. The CDR3 loop is CASTAGVAKNIQYF. CDR3 coding DNA: TGTGCCAGCACGGCGGGGGTAGCCAAAAACATTCAGTACTTC.

This chain joins TRBV5-4 and TRBJ2-7; D perhaps matches TRBD1 (6 bases). CDR1 SGHNT and CDR2 YYREEE come from the germline V gene (reference sequence). V was cut by 2 bases and J by 0 bases, with 9 bases left in between. The CDR3 contains 14 residues. This chain's CDR3 is CASSLGQSSYEQYF. CDR3 nucleotides: TGTGCCAGCAGCTTAGGACAGTCCTCCTACGAGCAGTACTTC.

The chain combines TRBV5-4 with TRBJ1-2; D gene uncertain. This CDR3 region has 16 residues. Germline V gene data show CDR1 as SGHNT and CDR2 as YYREEE (reference sequence). V was pared by 4 bases and J by 3 bases, with 19 bases between. The CDR3 nucleotides read TGTGCCAGCAGCCGGGAGGGTTACGGGATGCACTATGGCTACACCTTC. This encodes CASSREGYGMHYGYTF. Filled out from reference TRBV5-4 and TRBJ1-2, the complete variable domain reads ETGVTQSPTHLIKTRGQQVTLRCSSQSGHNTVSWYQQALGQGPQFIFQYYREEENGRGNFPPRFSGLQFPNYSSELNVNALELDDSALYLCASSREGYGMHYGYTFGSGTRLTVV.

The chain uses TRBV4-3 and TRBJ1-1; no clear D gene. This CDR3 spans 13 amino acids. Germline V gene data show CDR1 as LGHNA and CDR2 as YSLEER. V shed 0 bases and J shed 2 bases, with 4 bases lying between them. CDR3 nucleotides: TGCGCCAGCAGCCAAGACTTTAACACTGAAGCTTTCTTT. Translation: CASSQDFNTEAFF.

The chain couples TRBV11-2 to TRBJ2-7, with a tentative D call TRBD1 (6 bases). This CDR3 has 14 amino acids. V dropped 2 bases and J dropped 6 bases, with 14 bases sitting between them. From germline, CDR1 is SGHAT and CDR2 FQNNGV. The CDR3 nucleotides are TGTGCCAGCAGCTTAAACAGGGATTTGGGCGAGCAGTACTTC. Its translation: CASSLNRDLGEQYF.